A single sample gave rise to the 22 T cell receptor beta chains below, sequenced in a study of blood T cells in healthy people across ages. A second PCR, run for about 7 to 12 cycles, used a sample-barcoded 5' primer plus a J-beta primer mix. A single record per CDR3 protein comes from TCRdb applying MiXCR to the 5' RACE reads. The sample has a few hundred thousand distinct CDR3 sequences, around 27% seen once. The same data also contributed to another study, on T cells of mothers and their children.

Material for sequencing was blood. The receptors come from a boy younger than 10 in good health.

In its sample, this clonotype was seen a few times. V is TRBV7-2 and J is TRBJ2-7; possibly TRBD1 for D (6 bases). This CDR3 is built from 15 residues. The V end lost 3 bases, the J end lost 5 bases, and 17 bases lay between the germline ends. The germline gives CDR1 SGHTA, CDR2 FQGNSA. The CDR3 DNA sequence: TGTGCCAGCAGCTTGTCGTTTAGCAGGGGCGACGAGCAGTACTTC. Translating gives CASSLSFSRGDEQYF.

The chain employs TRBV5-6 and TRBJ2-3; D call uncertain. V lost 3 bases and J lost 0, with 11 bases in between. Germline V gene sequence: CDR1 SGHDT, CDR2 YYEEEE. This CDR3 is built from 15 residues. The CDR3 is CASSWGGSSTDTQYF. The CDR3 region has the DNA TGTGCCAGCAGCTGGGGTGGATCTAGCACAGATACGCAGTATTTT.

On this clonotype: At one boundary the junction diverges from the germline segment, which might be a read error. V usage is TRBV4-1 and J usage is TRBJ2-5; TRBD2 matches at 9 bases. The CDR3 is 17 residues long. Germline loops: CDR1 MGHRA, CDR2 YSYEKL. In nucleotides, the CDR3 is TGCACCAGCAGCCAAGTTATACGGCGGGGGGGCCTTGAGACCCAGTACTTC. It specifies CTSSQVIRRGGLETQYF.

This chain links TRBV20-1 with TRBJ2-2, with TRBD1 matching over 9 bases. This CDR3 is 17 amino acids long. Germline V lookup: CDR1 DFQATT, CDR2 SNEGSKA (reference sequence). The V and J ends lost 2 bases and 5 bases, in that order; junction bases with no gene match: 12. The chain's CDR3 is CSARPGTGNAGTGELFF. CDR3 coding DNA: TGCAGTGCTAGACCCGGGACAGGGAATGCGGGGACCGGGGAGCTGTTTTTT.

This clonotype turned up a few times. The genes are TRBV28 and TRBJ2-2; unclear D gene. CDR1 is MDHEN and CDR2 is SYDVKM in the germline V gene. V shed 2 bases and J shed 5 bases, with 12 bases lying between them. The length of the CDR3 is 15 residues. The CDR3 nucleotides read TGTGCCAGCAGTTTACAGGTTCTGGGTACCGGGGAGCTGTTTTTT. Translated: CASSLQVLGTGELFF.

The J gene is TRBJ2-2, the V gene TRBV5-1; D might be TRBD2 (5 bases). V was trimmed by 0 bases and J by 5 bases, leaving 11 bases between them. The CDR3 runs 15 residues. Germline lookup yields CDR1 SGHRS and CDR2 YFSETQ. CDR3: CASSLGGSGTGELFF. In nucleotides, the CDR3 is TGCGCCAGCAGCTTGGGCGGGTCTGGAACCGGGGAGCTGTTTTTT.

The rearrangement uses TRBV12-3 or TRBV12-4 and TRBJ1-1; no definite D call. The V and J ends lost 8 bases and 11 bases respectively, with 15 bases between them. The length of the CDR3 is 11 residues. The CDR3 is CASGESDTAFF. The CDR3, as DNA: TGTGCCAGCGGGGAATCCGATACTGCTTTCTTT.

This clonotype showed up just a few times. The chain has TRBV10-3 and TRBJ2-2; D not certain. Germline V gene data show CDR1 as ENHRY and CDR2 as SYGVKD. This CDR3 contains 14 residues. With 4 bases removed from V and 1 base from J, the gap between germline ends came to 7 bases. CDR3 sequence reads: CAISVTVNTGELFF. The CDR3 nucleotides read TGTGCCATCAGTGTAACGGTGAACACCGGGGAGCTGTTTTTT.

This clonotype occurred a few times. In DNA, the CDR3 is TGTGCCAGCAGTACGGGACTAGCGAACTACAATGAGCAGTTCTTC. Protein sequence: CASSTGLANYNEQFF. The chain recombines TRBV12-3 or TRBV12-4 with TRBJ2-5; 10 bases match TRBD2. The last part of the DNA fits TRBJ2-1 better; the J call may be wrong. The CDR3 runs 15 residues.

CDR3 in DNA: TGCGCCAGCAGCCAAGAGGCTCTAGGGGAGACCCAGTACTTC. As protein: CASSQEALGETQYF. V is TRBV4-1 and J is TRBJ2-5, with D hard to call. Germline CDR1 and CDR2: MGHRA and YSYEKL. The CDR3 contains 14 residues. The V gene lost 0 bases and the J gene lost 5 bases, with 10 bases spanning the gap.

The V and J genes are TRBV19 and TRBJ1-1; TRBD1 is a possible D gene (6 bases). Trimming removed 5 bases from V and 0 bases from J, with 22 bases in between. This CDR3 region has 18 residues. The germline V gene has CDR1 LNHDA and CDR2 SQIVND (reference sequence). The CDR3 loop reads CASSHGRGRVGLNTEAFF. The CDR3 DNA follows: TGTGCCAGTAGTCATGGTCGGGGGCGGGTTGGGCTGAACACTGAAGCTTTCTTT.

As concerns this clonotype: A junction boundary mismatches the germline segment, possibly from a read error. This rearrangement joins TRBV5-1 to TRBJ2-3; TRBD1 matches at 8 bases. CDR3 length equals 17 residues. Germline V CDR1 and CDR2: SGHRS, YFSETQ. The CDR3 DNA follows: TGCGCCAGCAGCCGAACCGGACAGGGCTCAAGCACAGATACGCGGTATTTT. Its protein product is CASSRTGQGSSTDTRYF.

This sequence joins TRBV4-2 and TRBJ1-4, with 7 positions matching TRBD1. Germline lookup yields CDR1 LGHNA and CDR2 YNFKEQ. The CDR3 length is 16 residues. The V and J ends lost 0 bases and 3 bases, in that order; junction bases with no gene match: 4. CDR3 amino acids: CASSQEGTASNEKLFF. CDR3 bases: TGTGCCAGCAGCCAAGAGGGGACAGCATCTAATGAAAAACTGTTTTTT.

This clonotype has only a few counts. This chain uses TRBV20-1 with TRBJ2-3; no firm D call. The CDR3 has 16 amino acids. Germline V gene sequence: CDR1 DFQATT, CDR2 SNEGSKA (reference sequence). V was pared by 3 bases and J by 0 bases, with 16 bases between. CDR3 sequence (DNA): TGCAGTGCTAGTCCTCTAAGGCCTTCTAGCACAGATACGCAGTATTTT. Translating gives CSASPLRPSSTDTQYF.

This clonotype turned up a few times. The chain combines TRBV3-1 with TRBJ2-5; D not resolved. V was trimmed by 0 bases and J by 6 bases, leaving 5 bases between them. The germline V gene has CDR1 LGHDT and CDR2 YNNKEL (reference sequence). The CDR3 is made up of 12 amino acids. The CDR3 loop is CASSQDRKTQYF. The CDR3, as DNA: TGTGCCAGCAGCCAAGATCGGAAGACCCAGTACTTC.

The chain joins TRBV20-1 to TRBJ1-5, with a weak D call TRBD1 (6 bases). CDR3 size: 15 residues. Trimming shortened V by 5 bases and J by 5 bases, and 19 bases separated the two germline ends. The germline gives CDR1 DFQATT, CDR2 SNEGSKA (reference sequence). CDR3 DNA sequence: TGCAGTGCTCCTACCGTGGGGGGGCTGGATCAGCCCCAGCATTTT. Amino acid sequence: CSAPTVGGLDQPQHF.

In its sample, this clonotype was seen a few times. This rearrangement joins TRBV12-3 or TRBV12-4 to TRBJ2-1; D is unclear. Trimming removed 1 base from V and 3 bases from J, with 13 bases in between. The CDR3 is 16 amino acids. The CDR3 coding sequence is TGTGCCAGCAGTTTAGAGTCCATCCCGGGCTACAATGAGCAGTTCTTC. Translation gives CASSLESIPGYNEQFF.

This clonotype was detected a few times. The chain uses TRBV20-1 and TRBJ2-3, with a weak D call TRBD2 (6 bases). The CDR3 extends over 17 amino acids. Germline CDR1 DFQATT, CDR2 SNEGSKA (reference sequence). The germline V and J ends were trimmed by 3 bases and 4 bases, with 23 bases remaining between them. This CDR3 is CSASPPVGGANPDTQYF. The DNA for the CDR3 is TGCAGTGCTAGTCCCCCGGTCGGGGGAGCAAATCCAGATACGCAGTATTTT.

The chain is built from TRBV27 and TRBJ2-3, with D possibly TRBD2 on 6 matching bases. Germline loops: CDR1 MNHEY, CDR2 SMNVEV (reference sequence). This CDR3 has 14 residues. V was clipped by 8 bases and J by 3 bases, with 15 bases between them. In DNA, the CDR3 is TGTGCCAGCGGCCGGGACTGGGAAACAGATACGCAGTATTTT. Translation gives CASGRDWETDTQYF.

This clonotype turned up a few times. The CDR3, as DNA: TGCAGTGCTAGATTGGGGGAGCAAGAGACCCAGTACTTC. As protein: CSARLGEQETQYF. The J gene is TRBJ2-5, the V gene TRBV20-1; D may match TRBD1 or TRBD2 (5 bases each). V gave up 2 bases and J gave up 2 bases, with 9 bases separating them. CDR3 length: 13 amino acids. Germline CDR1 reads DFQATT; CDR2 reads SNEGSKA (reference sequence).

The V and J genes are TRBV12-3 or TRBV12-4 and TRBJ2-7; 14 nucleotides line up with TRBD2. This CDR3 has 18 residues. The V segment lost 6 bases and the J segment 2 bases; nucleotides outside the gene matches: 12. DNA for the CDR3: TGTGCCAGCAGCCTCATCGGACTAGCGGGAGGTTCCGCCTACGAGCAGTACTTC. Its translation is CASSLIGLAGGSAYEQYF.

The chain recombines TRBV20-1 with TRBJ1-4; 7 nucleotides match TRBD1. The germline gives CDR1 DFQATT, CDR2 SNEGSKA (reference sequence). The CDR3 loop spans 13 amino acids. V lost 2 bases, J lost 6 bases, and 3 bases stayed unmatched. CDR3 in DNA: TGCAGTGCTAGAAGGCAGGGGGATGAAAAACTGTTTTTT. As protein: CSARRQGDEKLFF.